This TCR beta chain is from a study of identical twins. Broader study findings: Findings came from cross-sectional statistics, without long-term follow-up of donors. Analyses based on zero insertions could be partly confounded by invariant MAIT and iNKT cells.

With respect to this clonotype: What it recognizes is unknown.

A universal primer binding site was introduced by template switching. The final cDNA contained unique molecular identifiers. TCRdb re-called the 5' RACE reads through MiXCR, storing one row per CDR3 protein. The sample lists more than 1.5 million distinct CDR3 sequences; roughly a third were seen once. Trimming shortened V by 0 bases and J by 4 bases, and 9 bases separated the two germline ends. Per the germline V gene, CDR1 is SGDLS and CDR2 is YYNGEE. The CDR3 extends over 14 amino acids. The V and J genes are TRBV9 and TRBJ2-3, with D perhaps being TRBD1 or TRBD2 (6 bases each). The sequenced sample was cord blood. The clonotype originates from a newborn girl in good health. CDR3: CASSVVEGADTQYF. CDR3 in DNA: TGTGCCAGCAGCGTAGTGGAGGGGGCAGATACGCAGTATTTT.